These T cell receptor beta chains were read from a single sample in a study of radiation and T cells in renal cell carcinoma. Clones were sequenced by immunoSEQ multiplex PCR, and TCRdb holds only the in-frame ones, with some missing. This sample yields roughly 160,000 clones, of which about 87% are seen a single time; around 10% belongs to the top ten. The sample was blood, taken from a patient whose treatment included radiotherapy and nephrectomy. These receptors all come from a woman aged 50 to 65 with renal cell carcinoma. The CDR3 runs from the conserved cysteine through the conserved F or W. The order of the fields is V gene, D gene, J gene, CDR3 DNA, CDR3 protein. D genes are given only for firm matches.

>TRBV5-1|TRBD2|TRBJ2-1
TGCGCCAGCAGCAGGAGCGGGGAGTACTACAATGAGCAGTTCTTC
CASSRSGEYYNEQFF
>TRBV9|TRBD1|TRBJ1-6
TGTGCCAGCAGCCGGTTGGGACAGACTAATTCACCCCTCCACTTT
CASSRLGQTNSPLHF
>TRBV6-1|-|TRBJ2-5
TGTGCCAGCAGGGTACAGGGTGAAGAGACCCAGTACTTC
CASRVQGEETQYF
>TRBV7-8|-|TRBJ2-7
TGTGCCAGCAGCCCACCGGGGTCGAGCGAGCAGTACTTC
CASSPPGSSEQYF
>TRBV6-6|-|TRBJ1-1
TGTGCCACCGTGATCAGGGGTAACACTGAAGCTTTCTTT
CATVIRGNTEAFF
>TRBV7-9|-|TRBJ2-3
TGTGCCAGCAGCCCCGGGACCCCCACAGATACGCAGTATTTT
CASSPGTPTDTQYF
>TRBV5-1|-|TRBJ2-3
TGCGCCAGCAGCGCCCACGGGGGGCCCACAGATACGCAGTATTTT
CASSAHGGPTDTQYF
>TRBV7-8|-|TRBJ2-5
TGTGCCAGCAGCCCAAGACGGATCAGGCAAGAGACCCAGTACTTC
CASSPRRIRQETQYF
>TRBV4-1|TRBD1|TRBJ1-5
TGCGCCAGCAGCCAAATTATACCCCCCAGGGGGGGGGCTAGCAATCAGCCCCAGCATTTT
CASSQIIPPRGGASNQPQHF
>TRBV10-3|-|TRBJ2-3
TGTGCCATCAAGCCTTCCGGGACCTCAGTCACAGATACGCAGTATTTT
CAIKPSGTSVTDTQYF
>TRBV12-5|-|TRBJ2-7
TGTGCTAGTGGTTTGCTTACCTACGAGCAGTACTTC
CASGLLTYEQYF
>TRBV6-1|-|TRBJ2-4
TGTGCCAGCAGTGAAACGTATGGCGGAGGGTTTACCGCCAAAAACATTCAGTACTTC
CASSETYGGGFTAKNIQYF
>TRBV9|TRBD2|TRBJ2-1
TGTGCCAGCAGCGGTACTGGCGGGGGGGCACTTGAGCAGTTCTTC
CASSGTGGGALEQFF
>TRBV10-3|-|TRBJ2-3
TGTGCCATCAGTGAGTCGAGTACGGCAGATACGCAGTATTTT
CAISESSTADTQYF
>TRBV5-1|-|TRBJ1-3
TGCGCCAGCAGCTTGGGTGGGCCTGGAAACACCATATATTTT
CASSLGGPGNTIYF
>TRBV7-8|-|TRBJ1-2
TGTGCCAGCAGCATATTATTACGACAGGATAACTATGGCTACACCTTC
CASSILLRQDNYGYTF
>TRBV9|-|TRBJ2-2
TGTGCCAGCAGCGTAGTAGCAGGGACCGGGGAGCTGTTTTTT
CASSVVAGTGELFF
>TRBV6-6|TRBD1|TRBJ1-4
TGTGCCAGTTCAGGGGGAGGGATCATAGAGAAACTGTTTTTT
CASSGGGIIEKLFF
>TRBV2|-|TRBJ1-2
TGTGCCAGCAGTGTAGGTAGTCTGTATGGCTACACCTTC
CASSVGSLYGYTF
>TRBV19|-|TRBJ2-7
TGTGCCAGTAGCCCTAGCGCGATCGACGAGCAGTACTTC
CASSPSAIDEQYF